This TCR beta chain comes out of a study of CD8 T cells in ankylosing spondylitis. General study points: Roughly eight highly homologous variants formed a TCR beta motif that appeared characteristic of ankylosing spondylitis blood. Before this, some motif variants had been reported in reactive arthritis synovial fluid and blood.

A quantitative 5'-RACE method, one with molecular barcodes, was used to make TCR beta libraries. TCRdb itself ran the 5' RACE reads through MiXCR, one entry per CDR3 protein. Among fewer than 750,000 distinct CDR3 sequences listed, around 20% were seen once. Worth noting for this clonotype: Antigen unknown.

In germline, CDR1 is SGHTA, CDR2 FQGNSA. Trimming took 5 bases from V and 6 from J; bases not matched to a gene: 9. The CDR3 has 15 amino acids. This clonotype was sampled from a male donor with ankylosing spondylitis. The chain combines TRBV7-2 with TRBJ2-7; TRBD2 agrees at 11 bases. The sequenced sample was blood, either unsorted or a sorted T cell fraction (not recorded which). The CDR3 coding sequence is TGTGCCAGCAGCATCCGACTAGCGGGATTTGGCGAGCAGTACTTC. Amino acid sequence: CASSIRLAGFGEQYF.